The sequence of this TCR beta chain was determined in a study of beta chain features in type 1 diabetes. Across the study: Examination of sorted cells across all samples involved more than 85,000,000 cells. The study's findings and limits: It was not settled here whether HLA type affects TCRB rearrangement. All four CD4+ subsets from Type 1 diabetes patients carried moderately but significantly shorter TCRB CDR3s.

Sort purity for all populations was recorded as exceeding 98%. Trimming took 1 base from V and 4 from J, leaving 5 bases between them. Germline CDR1 SGHRS, CDR2 YFSETQ. This CDR3 region has 13 residues. The isolated RNA, all of it, was reverse transcribed, so expressed TCRB transcripts were what got sequenced. Profiling relied on immunoSEQ multiplex PCR, and the TCRdb table lists in-frame clones only, not all of them. The data show a few hundred thousand clones, approximately 14% seen once. Points on this clone: Its specificity is unknown.

The chain couples TRBV5-1 to TRBJ1-4, with no clear D. The sample consisted of naive CD4+ T cells from blood. The receptor's source is a young man with type 1 diabetes. Here the CDR3 DNA reads TGCGCCAGCAGCTTGAACAGTAATGAAAAACTGTTTTTT. Translation: CASSLNSNEKLFF.